A single sample is the source of the 20 T cell receptor beta chains below, sequenced in a study of blood T cell repertoires in COVID-19 (dated by TCRdb to 2018 to 2021). Receptor libraries were prepared by the immunoSEQ multiplex PCR assay. Entries here come from immuneACCESS through TCRdb and include only in-frame sequences with V and J called. Some clones fail to appear in such tables; in the studies checked, an unresolved V gene covers under half of the shortfall, and the cause of the remainder is unknown. A total of 300,000 to 400,000 clones appear in this sample, 90% of them only once. The ten most abundant clones make up 2.6% of the sample. Specimen: PBMCs or T cells enriched from blood (not recorded which). These receptors originate from a man in his sixties who had recovered from COVID-19.

The chain carries TRBV6-5 and TRBJ1-2; no clear D gene. The V end lost 7 bases, the J end lost 2 bases, and 11 bases lay between the germline ends. This CDR3 has 13 residues. CDR1 is MNHEY, CDR2 SVGAGI, per germline. The CDR3 here is CASTVSANYGYTF. The CDR3 DNA follows: TGTGCCAGCACCGTGTCAGCGAACTATGGCTACACCTTC.

V gene TRBV9 combines with J gene TRBJ2-3, with 9 bases fitting TRBD2. CDR1 and CDR2 from the germline V gene are SGDLS and YYNGEE. The CDR3 sequence is 16 residues long. J gave up 8 bases and V 2 bases, and 12 bases lay outside the gene matches. In DNA, the CDR3 is TGTGCCAGCAGCGTCAGCGGGGGGACGCAGAAGACTACGCAGTATTTT. This gives the protein CASSVSGGTQKTTQYF.

The chain is built from TRBV18 and TRBJ1-4, with 8 nucleotides matching TRBD1. CDR3 length equals 15 residues. The germline V gene encodes CDR1 KGHSH and CDR2 LQKENI. Losses at the gene ends were 4 bases for V and 5 bases for J; bases not matched to a gene: 6. This chain's CDR3 is CASSRGTGLNEKLFF. Here the CDR3 DNA reads TGTGCCAGCTCACGGGGGACAGGTTTAAATGAAAAACTGTTTTTT. Together with reference TRBV18 and TRBJ1-4, the CDR3 gives the full variable domain: NAGVMQNPRHLVRRRGQEARLRCSPMKGHSHVYWYRQLPEEGLKFMVYLQKENIIDESGMPKERFSAEFPKEGPSILRIQQVVRGDSAAYFCASSRGTGLNEKLFFGSGTQLSVL.

The V and J genes are TRBV6-5 and TRBJ1-2; 10 bases align to TRBD1. The V segment lost 6 bases and the J segment 8 bases; nucleotides outside the gene matches: 9. The CDR3 is 14 residues long. Looked up from germline, CDR1 is MNHEY and CDR2 is SVGAGI. The CDR3, as DNA: TGTGCCAGCAGAGGCCGGGACAGGGGCTGGGGCTACACCTTC. Translated: CASRGRDRGWGYTF.

The CDR3 nucleotides are TGTGCCAGCAGCCGAGGGGAGGCCGCTTTGACGAAACTGTTTTTT. Translation: CASSRGEAALTKLFF. The chain recombines TRBV7-9 with TRBJ1-4; D might be TRBD1 (5 bases). The V end lost 5 bases, the J end lost 11 bases, and 21 bases lay between the germline ends. Germline V lookup: CDR1 SEHNR, CDR2 FQNEAQ (reference sequence). The CDR3 spans 15 residues.

The chain couples TRBV7-6 to TRBJ2-7; 8 bases fit TRBD1. In germline, CDR1 is SGHVS, CDR2 FNYEAQ. The CDR3 covers 13 residues. The V segment lost 5 bases and the J segment 3 bases; nucleotides outside the gene matches: 3. The CDR3 region has the DNA TGTGCCAGCAGCCAAACAGGGGGCTACGAGCAGTACTTC. Its protein product is CASSQTGGYEQYF.

The chain joins TRBV24-1 to TRBJ2-2, with 9 bases identical to TRBD2. This CDR3 region has 18 residues. V lost 8 bases to trimming and J lost 0 bases; unmatched junction nucleotides: 12. The germline V gene has CDR1 KGHDR and CDR2 SFDVKD. This chain's CDR3 is CATTQGALAGTNTGELFF. CDR3 nucleotide sequence: TGTGCCACCACTCAGGGCGCGCTAGCGGGAACGAACACCGGGGAGCTGTTTTTT.

The CDR3 nucleotides are TGTGCCAGCAGTGATAGGACTAGCGGGAGCAATGAGCAGTTCTTC. It encodes CASSDRTSGSNEQFF. The chain uses TRBV7-9 and TRBJ2-1; TRBD2 matches 13 bases. Trimming at V came to 6 bases and at J to 6 bases, leaving 5 bases not matched to a gene. Germline CDR1 SEHNR, CDR2 FQNEAQ (reference sequence). The CDR3 runs to 15 residues.

The gene calls are TRBV6-1 and TRBJ2-7; 8 positions agree with TRBD1. Germline V gene data show CDR1 as MNHNS and CDR2 as SASEGT. Trimming took 0 bases from V and 2 from J; bases not matched to a gene: 6. This CDR3 has 16 residues. CDR3: CASSEAYNRGTYEQYF. The CDR3 nucleotides are TGTGCCAGCAGTGAAGCGTATAACAGGGGGACCTACGAGCAGTACTTC.

This chain joins TRBV7-3 and TRBJ2-3; 10 positions match TRBD1. The V gene's germline CDR1 is SGHTA and CDR2 FQGTGA. The CDR3 extends over 15 amino acids. V was clipped by 5 bases and J by 4 bases; unmatched bases: 6. The CDR3 reads CASSAQGTGADTQYF. CDR3 nucleotide sequence: TGTGCCAGCAGCGCACAAGGGACAGGGGCAGATACGCAGTATTTT.

This clone was detected only once. The V gene is TRBV7-9, the J gene TRBJ1-2; TRBD1 aligns across 9 bases. The CDR3 spans 13 residues. Germline-derived CDR1 and CDR2 are SEHNR and FQNEAQ (reference sequence). The trim removed 5 bases at V and 12 bases at J, leaving 10 bases unmatched. The CDR3 coding sequence is TGTGCCAGCAGCCTCGACGGGACAGGGAGAGACACCTTC. Encoded protein: CASSLDGTGRDTF.

Points on this clone: At one boundary the junction diverges from the germline segment, which might be a read error. This sequence joins TRBV7-7 and TRBJ2-1; D might be TRBD1 (5 bases). Per germline, CDR1 SSHAT and CDR2 FNYEAQ (reference sequence). This CDR3 has 15 residues. CDR3 loop: CASSTGVSSYNEQFF. In DNA form, the CDR3 reads TGTGCTAGCAGTACAGGAGTGAGCTCCTACAATGAGCAGTTCTTC.

The chain combines TRBV10-1 with TRBJ2-1, with D tentatively TRBD2 (5 bases). The CDR3 extends over 15 amino acids. V was trimmed by 4 bases and J by 8 bases, leaving 18 bases between them. Germline V gives CDR1 WNHNN, CDR2 SYGVQD (reference sequence). CDR3 sequence: CASSVRTLGLDEQFF. The CDR3, as DNA: TGCGCCAGCAGTGTCCGGACCCTCGGACTTGATGAGCAGTTCTTC.

The genes are TRBV4-1 and TRBJ2-1; TRBD2 matches 8 bases. The CDR3 loop spans 18 amino acids. CDR1 MGHRA and CDR2 YSYEKL come from the germline V gene. V was pared by 1 base and J by 4 bases, with 12 bases of the junction left unmatched. The CDR3 here is CASSQGLRRAGEYNEQFF. Written as DNA, the CDR3 is TGCGCCAGCAGCCAAGGCCTTAGAAGAGCGGGGGAGTACAATGAGCAGTTCTTC.

V and J are TRBV19 and TRBJ2-1, with TRBD2 as a possible D gene (5 bases). Germline V gene lookup returns CDR1 LNHDA and CDR2 SQIVND (reference sequence). The CDR3 totals 16 residues. Trimming shortened V by 5 bases and J by 0 bases, and 14 bases separated the two germline ends. DNA for the CDR3: TGTGCCAGTAGTTTCTCCACTAGTGGCTCCTACAATGAGCAGTTCTTC. This gives the protein CASSFSTSGSYNEQFF.

V usage is TRBV6-4 and J usage is TRBJ2-3; 9 nucleotides align to TRBD2. CDR1 and CDR2 from the germline V gene are MRHNA and SNTAGT. After removal of 9 bases from V and 6 bases from J, the junction contained 13 bases not matched to a gene. The CDR3 totals 15 residues. CDR3 DNA: TGTGCCAGTAGGTCTAGCGGGGTGAGATCGGATACGCAGTATTTT. It is translated as CASRSSGVRSDTQYF.

The gene calls are TRBV6-6 and TRBJ1-5; 7 nucleotides line up with TRBD1. CDR3 length: 16 amino acids. Germline V lookup: CDR1 MNHNY, CDR2 SVGAGI (reference sequence). The junction had 8 bases not matched to a gene; V was cut back by 5 bases and J by 1 base. The CDR3 spells CASSSQTGMSNQPQHF. For the CDR3, the DNA is TGTGCCAGCAGTAGCCAGACAGGGATGAGCAATCAGCCCCAGCATTTT.

The V call is TRBV7-2, the J call TRBJ1-5; 9 positions agree with TRBD1. Per germline, CDR1 SGHTA and CDR2 FQGNSA. The CDR3 consists of 14 residues. With 7 bases clipped from V and 5 bases from J, the junction kept 6 bases outside the gene matches. The CDR3, as DNA: TGTGCCAGCAAAGGACAGGGGCTGGATCAGCCCCAGCATTTT. It translates to CASKGQGLDQPQHF.

The chain is built from TRBV5-8 and TRBJ1-5, with D uncertain. Trimming shortened V by 5 bases and J by 4 bases, and 22 bases separated the two germline ends. Per the germline V gene, CDR1 is SGHTS and CDR2 is YDEGEE. CDR3 length: 17 amino acids. The CDR3 DNA reads as TGTGCCAGCAGTTCCACCAGGTGGGAGGTGGCTAATCAGCCCCAGCATTTT. Amino acids: CASSSTRWEVANQPQHF.

The count of this clone is one. V is TRBV5-1 and J is TRBJ1-3; 9 bases fit TRBD1. V gave up 2 bases and J gave up 4 bases; unmatched junction bases: 4. This CDR3 comprises 15 residues. Germline V gene lookup returns CDR1 SGHRS and CDR2 YFSETQ. CDR3 region: CASSLETGGGNTIYF. The CDR3 nucleotides are TGCGCCAGCAGCTTAGAGACAGGGGGAGGAAACACCATATATTTT.